The source of this T cell receptor beta chain is a study of regulatory T cells in long-lasting Graves disease. This clonotype was seen a few times. Germline V lookup: CDR1 ENHRY, CDR2 SYGVKD. Deletions cut 2 bases from V and 9 bases from J, with 8 bases between. The CDR3 loop spans 13 amino acids. To make TCR beta libraries, researchers used iRepertoire HTBI primers and Arm-PCR of CDR3 regions. A single record per CDR3 protein comes from TCRdb applying MiXCR to the multiplex PCR reads. This repertoire shows some 560,000 distinct CDR3 sequences, around 16% found once; its top ten account for around 25%. As to time point: newly diagnosed GD, antithyroid drugs for less than 3 months. Preparation of the TCR library used RNA extracted from PBMCs. These data were also filed under a second study, of T cells in Graves' hyperthyroidism and ophthalmopathy. As that report states: Ophthalmopathy got predicted by the model a median approximately 6 months before its onset.

This chain uses TRBV10-3 with TRBJ1-6; a possible D gene is TRBD1 (5 bases). Sequencing used peripheral blood mononuclear cells (PBMCs), obtained at new diagnosis, from a patient treated with antithyroid drugs. The sequence was obtained from a woman aged 35-60 years with Graves disease. The CDR3 DNA reads TGTGCCATCAGTGAGGGGGGGAGTTCACCCCTCCACTTT. It is translated as CAISEGGSSPLHF.